Shown below are 16 T cell receptor beta chains from a single sample sequenced in a study of blood T cell repertoires in COVID-19. Measured with immunoSEQ multiplex PCR; TCRdb has only the in-frame clones, and not every one. There are around 170,000 clones in the sample; approximately 90% occur only once, and under 2% lies in the top ten. Specimen: peripheral blood. These receptors were taken from a man younger than 30 who had recovered from COVID-19.

The chain has TRBV5-8 and TRBJ1-2; 8 nucleotides match TRBD1. The germline V gene has CDR1 SGHTS and CDR2 YDEGEE. The V gene end was trimmed by 2 bases and the J gene end by 4 bases; junction bases not matched to a gene: 7. CDR3 length equals 15 residues. The CDR3 here is CASSLDRGNGYGYTF. CDR3 DNA sequence: TGTGCCAGCAGCTTAGACAGGGGAAACGGCTATGGCTACACCTTC.

V usage is TRBV6-5 and J usage is TRBJ1-1, with D perhaps TRBD1 (6 bases). Trimming removed 0 bases from V and 7 bases from J, with 12 bases in between. CDR3 length equals 14 residues. From germline, CDR1 is MNHEY and CDR2 SVGAGI. CDR3 bases: TGTGCCAGCAGTTACTCTGGGGGGGCGCGTGAAGCTTTCTTT. Its translation is CASSYSGGAREAFF.

The chain recombines TRBV5-6 with TRBJ2-4, with 10 nucleotides matching TRBD1. With V trimmed by 3 bases and J by 7 bases, 4 bases remained unmatched. This CDR3 spans 14 amino acids. The germline V gene encodes CDR1 SGHDT and CDR2 YYEEEE. CDR3 bases: TGTGCCAGCAGCTCCGGGACAGGGGCTAACATTCAGTACTTC. This codes for CASSSGTGANIQYF.

The chain recombines TRBV19 with TRBJ1-2; D is unresolved. The CDR3 has 11 residues. Germline loops: CDR1 LNHDA, CDR2 SQIVND (reference sequence). The germline V and J ends were trimmed by 5 bases and 9 bases, with 10 bases remaining between them. CDR3 coding DNA: TGTGCCAGTAGTTCATACTTGCGCTACACCTTC. Its translation is CASSSYLRYTF.

V usage is TRBV3-1 (or the pseudogene TRBV3-2) and J usage is TRBJ2-3; D unclear. V dropped 4 bases and J dropped 1 base, with 9 bases sitting between them. CDR3 size: 14 residues. Germline V gene lookup returns CDR1 LGHDT and CDR2 YNNKEL (reference sequence). CDR3 amino acids: CASSLSRGTDTQYF. Written as DNA, the CDR3 is TGTGCCAGCAGCCTATCTCGGGGCACAGATACGCAGTATTTT.

The chain is built from TRBV7-9 and TRBJ1-1; the match to TRBD1 covers 8 bases. This CDR3 region has 13 residues. The germline V gene encodes CDR1 SEHNR and CDR2 FQNEAQ (reference sequence). Trimming removed 3 bases from V and 4 bases from J; junction bases left unmatched: 1. The CDR3 is CASSFTGGTEAFF. In nucleotides, the CDR3 is TGTGCCAGCAGCTTCACAGGGGGCACTGAAGCTTTCTTT.

The V call is TRBV14, the J call TRBJ2-3; the match to TRBD2 covers 7 bases. CDR1 and CDR2 from the germline V gene are SGHDN and FVKESK. V gave up 3 bases and J gave up 5 bases; unmatched junction bases: 2. The CDR3 covers 13 residues. CDR3 DNA sequence: TGTGCCAGCAGCCATGGGGAGGGAGATACGCAGTATTTT. This gives the protein CASSHGEGDTQYF.

This chain links TRBV7-9 with TRBJ2-7; no clear D. Germline CDR1 SEHNR, CDR2 FQNEAQ (reference sequence). This CDR3 is built from 12 residues. V was clipped by 4 bases and J by 7 bases, with 11 bases between them. CDR3 nucleotides: TGTGCCAGCAGCTCCATCGCGAGGGAGCAGTACTTC. Translated: CASSSIAREQYF.

The chain is built from TRBV6-4 and TRBJ2-3, with TRBD2 as a possible D gene (6 bases). Trimming shortened V by 4 bases and J by 0 bases, and 14 bases separated the two germline ends. Germline V CDR1 and CDR2: MRHNA, SNTAGT. This CDR3 has 16 residues. This chain's CDR3 is CASSATLGTSTDTQYF. The CDR3 DNA follows: TGTGCCAGCAGTGCCACCCTCGGGACTAGCACAGATACGCAGTATTTT.

This clone appeared a few times. This chain connects TRBV10-3 to TRBJ1-6; D may be TRBD1 (6 bases). Germline CDR1 is ENHRY and CDR2 is SYGVKD. This CDR3 is built from 15 residues. Trimming stripped 3 bases from V and 6 bases from J, with 12 bases between. In nucleotides, the CDR3 is TGTGCCATCAGTGAAACAGGGTTGGGTAATTCACCCCTCCACTTT. Its protein product is CAISETGLGNSPLHF.

CDR3 nucleotides: TGTGCCATCAGTGAGTTGGGCGGGAGGAGTGAGCAGTTCTTC. Protein product: CAISELGGRSEQFF. This sequence joins TRBV10-3 and TRBJ2-1; 8 bases line up with TRBD2. The CDR3 loop spans 14 amino acids. Per the germline V gene, CDR1 is ENHRY and CDR2 is SYGVKD. Unmatched junction bases numbered 5, after V lost 1 base and J lost 9 bases.

The V gene is TRBV5-1, the J gene TRBJ2-3; no firm D call. Germline loops: CDR1 SGHRS, CDR2 YFSETQ. The CDR3 sequence is 14 residues long. Trimming stripped 3 bases from V and 1 base from J, with 9 bases between. CDR3 DNA: TGCGCCAGCAGCTACTGGAGTGGCACAGATACGCAGTATTTT. It yields the protein CASSYWSGTDTQYF.

The chain is built from TRBV6-2 or TRBV6-3 and TRBJ1-1, with D unclear. The CDR3 contains 14 residues. Germline lookup yields CDR1 MNHEY and CDR2 SVGEGT. The V gene lost 5 bases and the J gene lost 4 bases, with 14 bases spanning the gap. The CDR3 region has the DNA TGTGCCAGCAGTCGCCGGGAGGCAAGCACTGAAGCTTTCTTT. Translated, it gives CASSRREASTEAFF.

This clone has a single count. The chain employs TRBV19 and TRBJ1-1, with D possibly matching TRBD1 (5 bases). The CDR3 loop spans 13 amino acids. V gave up 5 bases and J gave up 7 bases, with 14 bases separating them. Germline V gives CDR1 LNHDA, CDR2 SQIVND (reference sequence). CDR3 in DNA: TGTGCCAGTAGTTCCCCTGACAGACTTGAAGCTTTCTTT. As protein: CASSSPDRLEAFF. Using reference TRBV19 and TRBJ1-1 for the parts outside the CDR3, the full variable domain is DGGITQSPKYLFRKEGQNVTLSCEQNLNHDAMYWYRQDPGQGLRLIYYSQIVNDFQKGDIAEGYSVSREKKESFPLTVTSAQKNPTAFYLCASSSPDRLEAFFGQGTRLTVV.

J is TRBJ2-1 and V is TRBV19, with D perhaps TRBD1 (6 bases). Per the germline V gene, CDR1 is LNHDA and CDR2 is SQIVND (reference sequence). Trimming pared 0 bases from V and 7 bases from J, leaving 10 bases between. The CDR3 length is 14 residues. CDR3 DNA: TGTGCCAGTAGTATAGATGGGGGCGGGAATGAGCAGTTCTTC. Protein product: CASSIDGGGNEQFF.

The V gene is TRBV4-3, the J gene TRBJ2-1; D perhaps matches TRBD2 (6 bases). CDR3 length equals 16 residues. V dropped 3 bases and J dropped 7 bases, with 19 bases sitting between them. Germline CDR1 reads LGHNA; CDR2 reads YSLEER. The CDR3 loop reads CASSQYRAGRGNEQFF. CDR3 in DNA: TGCGCCAGCAGCCAGTATCGGGCCGGGAGAGGGAATGAGCAGTTCTTC.